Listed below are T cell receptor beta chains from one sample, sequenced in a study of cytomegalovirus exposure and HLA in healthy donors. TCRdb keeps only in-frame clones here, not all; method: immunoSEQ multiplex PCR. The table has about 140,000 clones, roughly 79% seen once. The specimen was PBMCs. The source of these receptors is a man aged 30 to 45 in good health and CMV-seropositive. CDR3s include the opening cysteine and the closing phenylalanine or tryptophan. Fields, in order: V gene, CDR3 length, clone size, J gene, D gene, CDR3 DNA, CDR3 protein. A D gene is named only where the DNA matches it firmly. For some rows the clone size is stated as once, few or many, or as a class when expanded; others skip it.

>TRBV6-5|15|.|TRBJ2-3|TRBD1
TGTGCCAGCAGATCCCCTCAGGGGGCCGGGGATACGCAGTATTTT
CASRSPQGAGDTQYF
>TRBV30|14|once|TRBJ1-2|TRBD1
TGTGCCTGGAGCGGGACAGGACTGAACTATGGCTACACCTTC
CAWSGTGLNYGYTF
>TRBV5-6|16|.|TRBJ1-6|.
TGTGCCAGCAGCGCCAACGGACGGGGGGGAGGTTCACCCCTCCACTTT
CASSANGRGGGSPLHF
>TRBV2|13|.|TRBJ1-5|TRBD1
TGTGCCAGTTGTACAGGGGGCTGGCAGCCCCAGCATTTT
CASCTGGWQPQHF
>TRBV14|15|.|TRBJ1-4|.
TGTGCCAGCAGCCTACAGGGTTTGGCTAATGAAAAACTGTTTTTT
CASSLQGLANEKLFF
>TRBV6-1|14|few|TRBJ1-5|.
TGTGCCAGCAATCTGAGCGGATTCAATCAGCCCCAGCATTTT
CASNLSGFNQPQHF
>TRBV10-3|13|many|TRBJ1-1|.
TGTGCCCCCCGAGGGATAGGGAACACTGAAGCTTTCTTT
CAPRGIGNTEAFF
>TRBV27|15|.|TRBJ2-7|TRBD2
TGTGCCAGCACCCGACTTGCAGCGGGAGCCTACGAGCAGTACTTC
CASTRLAAGAYEQYF
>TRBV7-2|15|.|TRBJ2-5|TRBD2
TGTGCCAGCAGCTTAGCTTCAGCGGGATGGGAGACCCAGTACTTC
CASSLASAGWETQYF
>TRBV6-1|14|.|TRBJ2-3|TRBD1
TGTGCCACCAAATCACAGGGGGCATCAGATACGCAGTATTTT
CATKSQGASDTQYF
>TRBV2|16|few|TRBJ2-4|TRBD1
TGTGCCAGCAGTGTAAGGGCAGGGGGCTTCAAAAACATTCAGTACTTC
CASSVRAGGFKNIQYF
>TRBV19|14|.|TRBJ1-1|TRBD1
TGTGCCAGTAGCTGGGGACAGGGGGCGCCCAGGGCTTTCTTT
CASSWGQGAPRAFF
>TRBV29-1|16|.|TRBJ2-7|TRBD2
TGCAGCGTTGAAACTGGGACTAGTGGGGTCTCCTACGAGCAGTACTTC
CSVETGTSGVSYEQYF
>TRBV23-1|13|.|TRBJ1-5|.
TGCGCCAGCAGTCAAAATAGGGGCCAGCCCCAGCATTTT
CASSQNRGQPQHF
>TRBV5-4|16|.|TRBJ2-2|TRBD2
TGTGCCAGCAGCTCTTCGAGCGGGGCGAACACCGGGGAGCTGTTTTTT
CASSSSSGANTGELFF
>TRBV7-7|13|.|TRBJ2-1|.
TGTGCTAGCAGCTTAAGATGGGAGGATGAGCAGTTCTTC
CASSLRWEDEQFF
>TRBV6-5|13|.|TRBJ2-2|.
TGTGCCAGCAGGCAGGCAAACACCGGGGAGCTGTTTTTT
CASRQANTGELFF
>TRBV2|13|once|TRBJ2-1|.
TGTGCCAGCAAGGACGAGGGCAACAATGAGCAGTTCTTC
CASKDEGNNEQFF
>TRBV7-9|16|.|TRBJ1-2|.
TGTGCCAGCAGCACCTCCGGGATCCAGGATTTTGGGGGCTACACCTTC
CASSTSGIQDFGGYTF
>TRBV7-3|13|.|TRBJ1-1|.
TGTGCCAGCAGCTTAGGACAGAACACTGAAGCTTTCTTT
CASSLGQNTEAFF
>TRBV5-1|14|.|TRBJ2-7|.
TGCGCCAGCAGCTTGGTGGACAGAGGGGTGGAGCAGTACTTC
CASSLVDRGVEQYF
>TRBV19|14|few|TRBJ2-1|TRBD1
TGTGCCAGCACTGACAGGGGGCGTGGGAATGAGCAGTTCTTC
CASTDRGRGNEQFF
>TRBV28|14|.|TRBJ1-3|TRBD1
TGTGCCAGCGGTCCGACAGGGTTCGGAAACACCATATATTTT
CASGPTGFGNTIYF
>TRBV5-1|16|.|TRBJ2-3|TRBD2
TGCGCCAGCAGCTCTCTGGGCGGGGGGGTTTCAGATACGCAGTATTTT
CASSSLGGGVSDTQYF
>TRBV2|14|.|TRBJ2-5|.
TGTGCCAGCAGTCGATTGAACAGGGCGGAGACCCAGTACTTC
CASSRLNRAETQYF
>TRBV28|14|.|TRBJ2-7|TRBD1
TGTGCCAGCAGACTGGACAGGGGGTACTACGAGCAGTACTTC
CASRLDRGYYEQYF
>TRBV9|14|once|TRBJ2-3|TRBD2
TGTGCCAGCACGGCCGGGGGGATGACAGATACGCAGTATTTT
CASTAGGMTDTQYF
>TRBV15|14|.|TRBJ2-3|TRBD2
TGTGCCACCAGCTCTGAAATAGCGGGAGCAACGCAGTATTTT
CATSSEIAGATQYF
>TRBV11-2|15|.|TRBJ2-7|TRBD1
TGTGCCAGCAGCTTGGACAGGGGGGCAGGGGGCGAGCAGTACTTC
CASSLDRGAGGEQYF
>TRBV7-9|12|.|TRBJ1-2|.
TGTTCCAGCAGCACGGCGGGTCTTGGCTACACCTTC
CSSSTAGLGYTF
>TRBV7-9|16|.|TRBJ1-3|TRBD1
TGTGCCAGCAGTCCCGCGGGACAGGAAGAAGCAAACACCATATATTTT
CASSPAGQEEANTIYF
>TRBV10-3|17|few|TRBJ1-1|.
TGTGCCATCAGTGAGTCCAGTAGTGCTACAGCGAACACTGAAGCTTTCTTT
CAISESSSATANTEAFF
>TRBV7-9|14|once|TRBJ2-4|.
TGTGCCAGCAGCTTAGGGTTGGGGACTGACATTCAGTACTTC
CASSLGLGTDIQYF
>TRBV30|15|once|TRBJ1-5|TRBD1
TGTGCCTGGAGTACCGGGACAGGGGGCAATCAGCCCCAGCATTTT
CAWSTGTGGNQPQHF
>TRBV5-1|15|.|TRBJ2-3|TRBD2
TGCGCCAGCAGCTTGGGAGGGACTAGTCTCGAGACGCAGTATTTT
CASSLGGTSLETQYF
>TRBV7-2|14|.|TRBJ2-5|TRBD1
TGTGCCAGCAGCATGGACAGGGGATGGGAGACCCAGTACTTC
CASSMDRGWETQYF
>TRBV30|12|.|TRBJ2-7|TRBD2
TGTGCCTGGATGGGGGGGAATTACGAGCAGTACTTC
CAWMGGNYEQYF
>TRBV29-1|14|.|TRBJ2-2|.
TGCAGCGTGGCCACCGGGATGCAGTCCGGGGAGCTGTTTTTT
CSVATGMQSGELFF
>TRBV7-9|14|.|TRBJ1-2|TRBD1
TGTGCCAGCAGCTCGGCCGACAGGGTCGATGGCTACACCTTC
CASSSADRVDGYTF
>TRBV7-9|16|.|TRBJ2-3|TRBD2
TGTGCCAGCAGCTTAGGGAGCGGGGGGGCCAAAGATACGCAGTATTTT
CASSLGSGGAKDTQYF
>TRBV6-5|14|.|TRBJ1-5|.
TGTGCCAGCAGCCCAGCAGGGGGCAATCAGCCCCAGCATTTT
CASSPAGGNQPQHF
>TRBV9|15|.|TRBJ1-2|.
TGTGCCAGCAGCGTAGTCTCAGGATCCAACTATGGCTACACCTTC
CASSVVSGSNYGYTF
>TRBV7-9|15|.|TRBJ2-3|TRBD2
TGTGCCAGCAGCTTGGGGACTAGCGGCACAGATACGCAGTATTTT
CASSLGTSGTDTQYF
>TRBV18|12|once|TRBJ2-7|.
TGTGCCAGCTCACCGTATGGTGGGGCCCTCTACTTC
CASSPYGGALYF
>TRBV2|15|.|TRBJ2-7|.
TGTGCCAGCAGCCTACAGGGAGACAATTCCTACGAGCAGTACTTC
CASSLQGDNSYEQYF
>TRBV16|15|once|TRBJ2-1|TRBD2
TGTGCCAGCAGCCACCGGACTAGCGGGGGGGCCGGGCAGTTCTTC
CASSHRTSGGAGQFF
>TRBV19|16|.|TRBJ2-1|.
TGTGCCAGTAGTATAGAAGAAAGGAGCTCCTACAATGAGCAGTTCTTC
CASSIEERSSYNEQFF
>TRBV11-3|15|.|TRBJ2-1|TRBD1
TGTGCCAGCAGCCCTGGACAGGGGACCTACAATGAGCAGTTCTTC
CASSPGQGTYNEQFF
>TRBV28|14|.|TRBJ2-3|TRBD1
TGTGCCAGCAGCCGAGACAGGGGCGCCGATACGCAGTATTTT
CASSRDRGADTQYF
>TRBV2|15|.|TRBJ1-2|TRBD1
TGTGCCAGCAGTGAAGGGACAGGGGGCCACTATGGCTACACCTTC
CASSEGTGGHYGYTF
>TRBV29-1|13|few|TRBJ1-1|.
TGCAGCGGAGTACAGGGAATGAACACTGAAGCTTTCTTT
CSGVQGMNTEAFF
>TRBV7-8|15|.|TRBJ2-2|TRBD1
TGTGCCAGCCAGGACAGGTGGGACAACACCGGGGAGCTGTTTTTT
CASQDRWDNTGELFF
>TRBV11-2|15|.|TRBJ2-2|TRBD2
TGTGCCAGCAGCTTAGATATTGCGGGGGGCCGGGAGCTGTTTTTT
CASSLDIAGGRELFF
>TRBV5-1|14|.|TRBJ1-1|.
TGCGCCAGCAAATCAGAGGTGCCGAACACTGAAGCTTTCTTT
CASKSEVPNTEAFF
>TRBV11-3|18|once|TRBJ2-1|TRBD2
TGTGCCAGCAGCTTCGAAGGGACTAGCGGGAGCTCCTACAATGAGCAGTTCTTC
CASSFEGTSGSSYNEQFF